A single sample gave rise to the 32 T cell receptor beta chains below, sequenced in a study of blood T cell repertoires in COVID-19. Only in-frame clones appear in the TCRdb table, and some are missing; sequencing was by immunoSEQ multiplex PCR. In the table there are fewer than 300,000 clones, about nine tenths of which are singletons. Sequencing was done on a sample of PBMCs or T cells enriched from blood (not recorded which). These receptors were obtained from a woman in her 40s with acute COVID-19.

V is TRBV28 and J is TRBJ1-5; the match to TRBD1 covers 7 bases. Germline V gene sequence: CDR1 MDHEN, CDR2 SYDVKM. J gave up 3 bases and V 6 bases, and 5 bases lay outside the gene matches. The CDR3 sequence is 14 residues long. DNA for the CDR3: TGTGCCAGCAGCATCGGGACAGCCAATCAGCCCCAGCATTTT. It encodes CASSIGTANQPQHF.

This sequence joins TRBV18 and TRBJ1-2, with TRBD1 identical over 9 bases. The J segment lost 5 bases and the V segment lost 3 bases, leaving 13 bases of the junction unmatched. CDR1 is KGHSH, CDR2 LQKENI, per germline. The CDR3 has 17 amino acids. In nucleotides, the CDR3 is TGTGCCAGCTCACCCGCCCCTCGACAGGGGGTCTGGTATGGCTACACCTTC. It yields the protein CASSPAPRQGVWYGYTF.

V and J are TRBV7-2 and TRBJ1-2; no clear D gene. There are 12 residues in the CDR3. V was shortened by 4 bases and J by 4 bases, with 7 bases between the two germline ends. In germline, CDR1 is SGHTA, CDR2 FQGNSA. The CDR3 DNA sequence: TGTGCCAGCAGCTCAGAGGGCTATGGCTACACCTTC. Protein sequence: CASSSEGYGYTF.

This clone was seen only once. The chain joins TRBV7-3 to TRBJ2-5; 7 bases are a match to TRBD2. The CDR3 is 16 residues long. From germline, CDR1 is SGHTA and CDR2 FQGTGA. Trimming at V came to 6 bases and at J to 5 bases, leaving 15 bases not matched to a gene. CDR3 protein: CASSPRGGRERETQYF. CDR3 nucleotides: TGTGCCAGCAGTCCGAGGGGAGGGAGGGAACGGGAGACCCAGTACTTC.

This clone came up once. The chain uses TRBV24-1 and TRBJ1-2; weak D call: TRBD1 (6 bases). Germline loops: CDR1 KGHDR, CDR2 SFDVKD. V was shortened by 2 bases and J by 2 bases, with 11 bases between the two germline ends. The CDR3 has 15 residues. The CDR3: CATSDSATGNYGYTF. CDR3 nucleotide sequence: TGTGCCACCAGTGATTCCGCCACAGGGAACTATGGCTACACCTTC.

The chain uses TRBV5-4 and TRBJ1-1; D is undetermined. This CDR3 contains 13 residues. The germline V and J ends were trimmed by 4 bases and 4 bases, with 11 bases remaining between them. Germline V lookup: CDR1 SGHNT, CDR2 YYREEE (reference sequence). The CDR3 DNA reads as TGTGCCAGCAGCCCCCGGGTGAGCACTGAAGCTTTCTTT. It encodes CASSPRVSTEAFF.

The rearrangement joins TRBV4-1 to TRBJ1-3; 9 bases are a match to TRBD1. V gave up 0 bases and J gave up 7 bases; unmatched junction bases: 7. Germline-derived CDR1 and CDR2 are MGHRA and YSYEKL. The CDR3 contains 16 residues. CDR3 in amino acids: CASSQDPDRGRNTIYF. The CDR3 DNA is TGCGCCAGCAGCCAAGATCCGGACAGGGGACGGAACACCATATATTTT.

The CDR3 coding sequence is TGCAGTGCTAGTATCCCCAGGGGTGACAATCAGCCCCAGCATTTT. Amino acids: CSASIPRGDNQPQHF. The chain joins TRBV20-1 to TRBJ1-5; possible D gene TRBD1, 6 bases. The V end lost 3 bases, the J end lost 3 bases, and 15 bases lay between the germline ends. Germline V lookup: CDR1 DFQATT, CDR2 SNEGSKA (reference sequence). CDR3 length equals 15 residues.

This clone was picked up a small number of times. The chain joins TRBV5-1 to TRBJ2-1, with 9 bases matching TRBD2. The CDR3 runs 17 residues. Germline V CDR1 and CDR2: SGHRS, YFSETQ. V was pared by 0 bases and J by 5 bases, with 9 bases of the junction left unmatched. In DNA form, the CDR3 reads TGCGCCAGCAGCTTGGGTCAGGCGGCTAGCGGGAACAATGAGCAGTTCTTC. Its translation is CASSLGQAASGNNEQFF.

This clone has only one observation. The chain has TRBV30 and TRBJ1-6, with 7 bases lining up with TRBD1. The CDR3 contains 13 residues. Germline V gene lookup returns CDR1 GTSNPN and CDR2 SVGIG (reference sequence). V gave up 2 bases and J gave up 13 bases; unmatched junction bases: 8. The CDR3 bases are TGTGCCTGGAGTTACAACAGGGGTAGTCCCCTCCACTTT. Translation gives CAWSYNRGSPLHF.

Remarks on this clone: This may be a read error, as it is one base from a much larger clone. This sample also contains other DNA sequences that code for the same CDR3. V and J are TRBV7-2 and TRBJ2-2; 10 positions match TRBD2. Germline V gene data show CDR1 as SGHTA and CDR2 as FQGNSA. The V segment lost 1 base and the J segment 5 bases; nucleotides outside the gene matches: 4. The CDR3 has 16 amino acids. CDR3 bases: TGTGCCAGCAGCTTAGGGCTAGCGGGAGTGACCGGGGAGCTGTTTTTT. This gives the protein CASSLGLAGVTGELFF.

This chain uses TRBV18 with TRBJ2-3; D may be TRBD2 (6 bases). The V and J ends lost 2 bases and 6 bases respectively, with 12 bases between them. CDR1 is KGHSH and CDR2 is LQKENI in the germline V gene. This CDR3 spans 14 amino acids. CDR3 loop: CASSPTGGVDTQYF. CDR3 nucleotide sequence: TGTGCCAGCTCACCAACTGGCGGGGTGGATACGCAGTATTTT. Complete variable domain (other parts from reference TRBV18 and TRBJ2-3): NAGVMQNPRHLVRRRGQEARLRCSPMKGHSHVYWYRQLPEEGLKFMVYLQKENIIDESGMPKERFSAEFPKEGPSILRIQQVVRGDSAAYFCASSPTGGVDTQYFGPGTRLTVL.

V is TRBV6-2 or TRBV6-3 and J is TRBJ2-7; 8 bases agree with TRBD2. With V trimmed by 6 bases and J by 7 bases, 17 bases remained unmatched. Per germline, CDR1 MNHEY and CDR2 SVGEGT. The CDR3 has 16 amino acids. The CDR3 sequence is CASSPTVGSGKGEQYF. CDR3 coding DNA: TGTGCCAGCAGCCCTACGGTGGGTAGCGGGAAGGGTGAGCAGTACTTC.

In DNA, the CDR3 is TGTGCCAGCAGTCCGGACAGCCTACGGGGCTATGGCTACACCTTC. Translation: CASSPDSLRGYGYTF. The chain joins TRBV27 to TRBJ1-2, with TRBD1 as a possible D gene (6 bases). The ends were cut back, 5 bases at V and 4 bases at J, with 17 bases in the middle. Per the germline V gene, CDR1 is MNHEY and CDR2 is SMNVEV (reference sequence). CDR3 length equals 15 residues.

The rearrangement links TRBV19 to TRBJ1-2, with 8 bases lining up with TRBD1. Trimming removed 4 bases from V and 1 base from J; junction bases left unmatched: 5. CDR1 and CDR2 (germline): LNHDA, SQIVND (reference sequence). CDR3 size: 15 residues. The CDR3 region is CASSRSGQDNYGYTF. As DNA, the CDR3 is TGTGCCAGTAGTAGGTCGGGACAGGATAACTATGGCTACACCTTC.

The CDR3 region has the DNA TGTGCCAGCAGCCAACGGGACAGGGGGCGCTTCGCCGAGCAGTACTTC. It encodes CASSQRDRGRFAEQYF. V usage is TRBV5-6 and J usage is TRBJ2-7; 12 bases match TRBD1. Germline CDR1 SGHDT, CDR2 YYEEEE. V was clipped by 4 bases and J by 6 bases; unmatched bases: 11. The CDR3 is 16 residues long.

The V call is TRBV25-1, the J call TRBJ2-5; 9 positions match TRBD2. Trimming at V came to 3 bases and at J to 5 bases, leaving 13 bases not matched to a gene. The CDR3 sequence is 17 residues long. Germline values: CDR1 MGHDK, CDR2 SYGVNS. The CDR3 loop is CASSDPPGSGGMETQYF. The CDR3 DNA is TGTGCCAGCAGTGACCCCCCGGGGAGCGGGGGGATGGAGACCCAGTACTTC.

This chain connects TRBV6-4 to TRBJ2-6; the D gene is possibly TRBD2 (5 bases). CDR3 length: 15 residues. V dropped 6 bases and J dropped 4 bases, with 13 bases sitting between them. The germline gives CDR1 MRHNA, CDR2 SNTAGT. The CDR3, as DNA: TGTGCCAGCAGGAGGACCGGGGTAGGGGCCAACGTCCTGACTTTC. Translated, it gives CASRRTGVGANVLTF.

In its sample, this clone was seen a few times. V usage is TRBV4-1 and J usage is TRBJ2-7, with 9 bases that match TRBD1. Germline V gives CDR1 MGHRA, CDR2 YSYEKL. J gave up 6 bases and V 2 bases, and 8 bases lay outside the gene matches. CDR3 length: 15 residues. The CDR3 sequence is CASSQSHRGQGEQYF. CDR3 bases: TGCGCCAGCAGCCAATCCCACAGGGGGCAGGGCGAGCAGTACTTC.

The chain uses TRBV2 and TRBJ1-4, with TRBD1 identical over 12 bases. CDR1 and CDR2 from the germline V gene are SNHLY and FYNNEI. Trimming at V came to 8 bases and at J to 8 bases, leaving 9 bases not matched to a gene. The CDR3 has 15 amino acids. The CDR3 here is CASRDRGLQEEKLFF. CDR3 DNA sequence: TGTGCCAGCCGGGACAGGGGGCTTCAGGAAGAAAAACTGTTTTTT.

This chain links TRBV7-2 with TRBJ2-2, with 14 positions matching TRBD2. J gave up 8 bases and V 5 bases, and 10 bases lay outside the gene matches. Germline V gene lookup returns CDR1 SGHTA and CDR2 FQGNSA. There are 17 residues in the CDR3. The CDR3 DNA is TGTGCCAGCAGCGTGGGACTAGCGGGAGTCCTTAGGGGGGAGCTGTTTTTT. Translation: CASSVGLAGVLRGELFF. Complete variable domain (other parts from reference TRBV7-2 and TRBJ2-2): GAGVSQSPSNKVTEKGKDVELRCDPISGHTALYWYRQSLGQGLEFLIYFQGNSAPDKSGLPSDRFSAERTGGSVSTLTIQRTQQEDSAVYLCASSVGLAGVLRGELFFGEGSRLTVL.

The chain combines TRBV5-4 with TRBJ1-2; 8 bases align to TRBD1. Germline CDR1 reads SGHNT; CDR2 reads YYREEE (reference sequence). The ends lost 2 bases at V and 3 bases at J; junction bases unmatched: 12. The CDR3 has 17 amino acids. CDR3 loop: CASSFRPGGGLDYGYTF. DNA of the CDR3: TGTGCCAGCAGCTTTAGACCAGGGGGCGGATTGGACTATGGCTACACCTTC.

This clone was detected only a few times. One end of the junction does not line up with germline, which may come from a read error. The chain has TRBV24-1 and TRBJ1-5; no reliable D call. This CDR3 contains 12 residues. Germline V gives CDR1 KGHDR, CDR2 SFDVKD. In DNA form, the CDR3 reads TGTGCCACCAGTGATTCTAATCGGCCCCAGCATTTT. Its translation is CATSDSNRPQHF.

The chain uses TRBV11-3 and TRBJ1-4, with D perhaps TRBD1 (6 bases). Per germline, CDR1 SGHNT and CDR2 YENEEA. V lost 5 bases and J 0 bases, leaving 13 bases between the germline ends. This CDR3 has 16 residues. CDR3 amino acids: CASSPGQIATNEKLFF. The CDR3 bases are TGTGCCAGCAGCCCTGGACAGATTGCAACTAATGAAAAACTGTTTTTT.

V and J are TRBV28 and TRBJ2-7, with 8 nucleotides matching TRBD1. V shed 4 bases and J 0 bases; nucleotides not matched to a gene: 5. CDR3 length equals 15 residues. The germline CDR1 and CDR2 sequences are MDHEN and SYDVKM. CDR3 amino acids: CASSSSGTGSYEQYF. In DNA, the CDR3 is TGTGCCAGCAGTTCCTCCGGGACAGGCTCCTACGAGCAGTACTTC. Filled out from reference TRBV28 and TRBJ2-7, the complete variable domain reads DVKVTQSSRYLVKRTGEKVFLECVQDMDHENMFWYRQDPGLGLRLIYFSYDVKMKEKGDIPEGYSVSREKKERFSLILESASTNQTSMYLCASSSSGTGSYEQYFGPGTRLTVT.

This clone occurred once. The rearrangement uses TRBV7-2 and TRBJ1-5; D might be TRBD1 (5 bases). The CDR3 consists of 14 residues. Trimming cost V 2 bases and J 6 bases, with 11 bases left between them. CDR1 is SGHTA, CDR2 FQGNSA, per germline. The CDR3 DNA is TGTGCCAGCAGCTTACGGGGGAGCGGTCAGCCCCAGCATTTT. This codes for CASSLRGSGQPQHF.

The chain employs TRBV28 and TRBJ1-4; D gene unclear. Germline CDR1 is MDHEN and CDR2 is SYDVKM. V was shortened by 5 bases and J by 8 bases, with 18 bases between the two germline ends. The CDR3 spans 15 residues. The CDR3 sequence is CASSPSGSGQEKLFF. CDR3 DNA sequence: TGTGCCAGCAGTCCCTCGGGGAGTGGTCAGGAAAAACTGTTTTTT.

The chain recombines TRBV7-2 with TRBJ2-3, with D possibly being TRBD1 (6 bases). There are 15 residues in the CDR3. V dropped 5 bases and J dropped 1 base, with 13 bases sitting between them. CDR1 is SGHTA and CDR2 is FQGNSA in the germline V gene. The CDR3 DNA reads as TGTGCCAGCAGCCCCGGACAGTCTCGCACAGATACGCAGTATTTT. It encodes CASSPGQSRTDTQYF.

The rearrangement joins TRBV10-2 to TRBJ1-3; 7 bases map to TRBD1. CDR3 length: 14 amino acids. V lost 6 bases to trimming and J lost 2 bases; unmatched junction nucleotides: 4. Germline loops: CDR1 WSHSY, CDR2 SAAADI. Written as DNA, the CDR3 is TGCGCCAGCAGAGAGACAGGGACTGGAAACACCATATATTTT. This codes for CASRETGTGNTIYF.

Written as DNA, the CDR3 is TGTGCCAGCACCACAGGAAATTCACCCCTCCACTTT. Translation gives CASTTGNSPLHF. V gene TRBV2 combines with J gene TRBJ1-6; a weak D match, TRBD1 (5 bases). There are 12 residues in the CDR3. Germline CDR1 is SNHLY and CDR2 is FYNNEI. V lost 7 bases to trimming and J lost 7 bases, with 8 bases between them.

The sample holds one count of this clone. The genes are TRBV7-8 and TRBJ1-1; D is possibly TRBD1 (6 bases). Germline-derived CDR1 and CDR2 are SGHVS and FQNEAQ. There are 12 residues in the CDR3. Trimming took off 5 bases at V and 8 bases at J, with 12 bases between the two ends. CDR3 nucleotides: TGTGCCAGCAGCCCCCTGGGGGCGGAAGCTTTCTTT. It is translated as CASSPLGAEAFF.

The CDR3 DNA sequence: TGTGCCAGCAGTACAATGACAGCCAGCTCCTATAATTCACCCCTCCACTTT. It is translated as CASSTMTASSYNSPLHF. J is TRBJ1-6 and V is TRBV25-1, with D possibly TRBD1 on 5 matching bases. Germline V CDR1 and CDR2: MGHDK, SYGVNS. The V end lost 5 bases, the J end lost 0 bases, and 14 bases lay between the germline ends. This CDR3 spans 17 amino acids.